The rows below give T cell receptor beta chains drawn from one sample of a study of blood T cell repertoires in COVID-19. The data were produced by immunoSEQ multiplex PCR, yet TCRdb's version contains in-frame clones alone and is incomplete. The sample lists 290,000 or so clones; approximately 80% were seen once. Material: PBMCs or T cells enriched from blood (not recorded which). The receptors originated from a man aged 35 to 55 who had been exposed to COVID-19. Both conserved end residues are part of each CDR3. A D gene is named only where the DNA matches it firmly. Only some rows state a clone size, as once, few, many or a class for expanded clones.

j_call | clone_size | d_call | v_call | cdr3_aa | cdr3_nt
TRBJ1-5 | - | - | TRBV2 | CASYRDGNQPQHF | TGTGCCAGCTACAGGGATGGGAATCAGCCCCAGCATTTT
TRBJ2-1 | - | TRBD2 | TRBV19 | CASSLAGGVDEQFF | TGTGCCAGTAGTTTAGCGGGAGGGGTCGATGAGCAGTTCTTC
TRBJ2-1 | - | - | TRBV7-9 | CASSPRGSRRQFF | TGTGCCAGCAGCCCCCGGGGTTCCCGCCGGCAGTTCTTC
TRBJ2-4 | - | - | TRBV12-3/TRBV12-4 | CASKAVGWDIQYF | TGTGCCAGCAAGGCAGTCGGGTGGGACATTCAGTACTTC
TRBJ1-1 | - | - | TRBV18 | CASSPTSPNTEAFF | TGTGCCAGCTCACCAACGAGTCCAAACACTGAAGCTTTCTTT
TRBJ1-1 | - | - | TRBV6-5 | CASSYSMVGPGAFF | TGTGCCAGCAGTTACTCGATGGTGGGGCCAGGAGCTTTCTTT
TRBJ1-5 | - | - | TRBV6-2/TRBV6-3 | CASSYLGTLSNQPQHF | TGTGCCAGCAGTTACTTGGGGACACTGAGCAATCAGCCCCAGCATTTT
TRBJ2-6 | - | - | TRBV27 | CASRPDSYSGANVLTF | TGTGCCAGCCGCCCTGACAGTTACTCTGGGGCCAACGTCCTGACTTTC
TRBJ2-7 | - | TRBD2 | TRBV7-3 | CASSPAGGGLSYEQYF | TGTGCCAGCAGCCCAGCGGGCGGGGGACTATCCTACGAGCAGTACTTC
TRBJ1-5 | - | TRBD1 | TRBV19 | CASRRQTGNSNQPQHF | TGTGCCAGTAGGCGACAGACAGGGAATAGCAATCAGCCCCAGCATTTT
TRBJ2-2 | - | TRBD2 | TRBV5-4 | CASSSGLAGDSTGELFF | TGTGCCAGCAGCTCAGGACTAGCGGGAGACTCAACCGGGGAGCTGTTTTTT
TRBJ1-1 | - | - | TRBV19 | CASIGRGGTEAFF | TGTGCCAGTATCGGGAGGGGGGGGACTGAAGCTTTCTTT
TRBJ1-4 | - | TRBD1 | TRBV18 | CASSPSTGGRRNEKLFF | TGTGCCAGCTCACCCTCGACAGGGGGGCGAAGGAATGAAAAACTGTTTTTT
TRBJ2-6 | - | - | TRBV3-1/TRBV3-2 | CASSHLTGTAGANVLTF | TGTGCCAGCAGCCACCTGACAGGGACTGCTGGGGCCAACGTCCTGACTTTC
TRBJ1-1 | once | - | TRBV7-9 | CASSLELTEAFF | TGTGCCAGCAGCTTAGAATTAACTGAAGCTTTCTTT
TRBJ2-4 | - | - | TRBV12-3/TRBV12-4 | CASSSLAKNIQYF | TGTGCCAGCAGTTCACTGGCCAAAAACATTCAGTACTTC
TRBJ2-2 | - | TRBD2 | TRBV2 | CASSVLAVSTGELFF | TGTGCCAGCAGTGTCCTAGCGGTGTCCACCGGGGAGCTGTTTTTT
TRBJ1-4 | - | - | TRBV3-1/TRBV3-2 | CASSQGRRGEGKLFF | TGTGCCAGCAGCCAAGGTAGAAGAGGTGAGGGAAAACTGTTTTTT
TRBJ1-6 | few | - | TRBV4-2 | CASSPEAGWTELPSSYNSPLHF | TGTGCCAGCAGCCCGGAAGCAGGGTGGACGGAGTTACCTAGCTCCTATAATTCACCCCTCCACTTT
TRBJ1-4 | once | - | TRBV14 | CASSRGQNEKLFF | TGTGCCAGCAGCCGGGGGCAGAATGAAAAACTGTTTTTT
TRBJ1-2 | once | - | TRBV11-2 | CASSLDLADYGYTF | TGTGCCAGCAGCTTAGATTTGGCGGACTATGGCTACACCTTC
TRBJ2-2 | - | - | TRBV7-2 | CASSFRAKQGWNTGELFF | TGTGCCAGCAGCTTTAGGGCTAAACAGGGCTGGAACACCGGGGAGCTGTTTTTT
TRBJ1-2 | - | - | TRBV5-1 | CASSLGTAQPYGYTF | TGCGCCAGCAGCTTGGGGACAGCCCAGCCCTATGGCTACACCTTC
TRBJ2-1 | - | - | TRBV12-3/TRBV12-4 | CASSPDSDEQFF | TGTGCCAGCAGTCCGGACTCGGATGAGCAGTTCTTC
TRBJ2-2 | - | TRBD2 | TRBV11-2 | CASSFLAGVTGELFF | TGTGCCAGCAGCTTTTTAGCGGGAGTCACCGGGGAGCTGTTTTTT
TRBJ1-1 | - | - | TRBV19 | CASKRGDTEAFF | TGTGCCAGTAAACGCGGGGACACTGAAGCTTTCTTT
TRBJ2-1 | few | - | TRBV29-1 | CSVAGDVSSYNEQFF | TGCAGCGTTGCGGGGGACGTGAGCTCCTACAATGAGCAGTTCTTC
TRBJ2-5 | once | - | TRBV7-9 | CASSFGQIGTQYF | TGTGCCAGCAGTTTCGGACAGATCGGGACCCAGTACTTC
TRBJ2-1 | - | TRBD2 | TRBV7-3 | CASSLTSGGYNEQFF | TGTGCCAGCAGCTTAACGAGCGGGGGGTACAATGAGCAGTTCTTC
TRBJ1-5 | few | - | TRBV28 | CASMRGTYRTNQPQHF | TGTGCCAGCATGAGAGGGACTTACCGGACGAATCAGCCCCAGCATTTT
TRBJ2-1 | - | - | TRBV3-1/TRBV3-2 | CASSQWVQREQFF | TGTGCCAGCAGCCAATGGGTTCAGCGGGAGCAGTTCTTC
TRBJ1-5 | few | - | TRBV18 | CASSPGGLENQPQHF | TGTGCCAGCTCCCCGGGGGGGTTGGAGAATCAGCCCCAGCATTTT
TRBJ1-4 | - | TRBD1 | TRBV6-5 | CASSYSGPGGGEKLFF | TGTGCCAGCAGTTACTCGGGTCCAGGGGGCGGTGAAAAACTGTTTTTT
TRBJ2-1 | - | TRBD2 | TRBV5-1 | CASSPGASGYNEQFF | TGCGCCAGCAGCCCCGGGGCTAGCGGGTACAATGAGCAGTTCTTC
TRBJ2-7 | - | - | TRBV6-1 | CASSEAGGKRGPSYEQYF | TGTGCCAGCAGTGAAGCAGGGGGGAAGAGGGGGCCTTCCTACGAGCAGTACTTC
TRBJ2-7 | - | - | TRBV18 | CASSPPGVYEQYF | TGTGCCAGCTCACCCCCGGGGGTTTACGAGCAGTACTTC
TRBJ1-3 | few | - | TRBV2 | CASNPPTRASGNTIYF | TGTGCCAGCAACCCCCCAACGCGGGCCTCAGGAAACACCATATATTTT
TRBJ2-7 | - | TRBD2 | TRBV10-2 | CASRIAGSSEQYF | TGCGCCAGCAGGATAGCGGGATCGAGTGAGCAGTACTTC
TRBJ1-5 | - | TRBD1 | TRBV30 | CAWSIGTGGNQPQHF | TGTGCCTGGAGTATCGGGACAGGGGGAAATCAGCCCCAGCATTTT
TRBJ1-1 | few | TRBD1 | TRBV6-5 | CATLQGAGARTEAFF | TGTGCCACCCTACAGGGGGCGGGGGCGCGGACTGAAGCTTTCTTT
TRBJ1-2 | - | TRBD1 | TRBV5-1 | CASSLVTGADYGYTF | TGCGCCAGCAGCTTGGTGACAGGGGCGGACTATGGCTACACCTTC
TRBJ1-1 | - | TRBD1 | TRBV9 | CASSVWDRWGTEAFF | TGTGCCAGCAGCGTTTGGGACAGGTGGGGCACTGAAGCTTTCTTT
TRBJ1-2 | - | - | TRBV12-3/TRBV12-4 | CASSLTWGGYTF | TGTGCCAGCAGTTTAACCTGGGGCGGCTACACCTTC
TRBJ1-2 | once | - | TRBV20-1 | CSASMLGADYGYTF | TGCAGTGCTAGTATGCTAGGGGCGGACTATGGCTACACCTTC
TRBJ2-3 | once | - | TRBV6-5 | CASKSEDTQYF | TGTGCCAGCAAAAGCGAGGATACGCAGTATTTT
TRBJ1-5 | - | - | TRBV29-1 | CSVGAAHQPQHF | TGCAGCGTTGGAGCCGCCCATCAGCCCCAGCATTTT
TRBJ2-1 | - | TRBD2 | TRBV30 | CAYLPLSGRGTYNEQFF | TGTGCCTACCTCCCCCTTAGCGGGAGGGGGACCTACAATGAGCAGTTCTTC
TRBJ1-2 | - | - | TRBV7-9 | CARSEPNPSGYGYTF | TGTGCCAGAAGTGAACCGAACCCGTCCGGCTATGGCTACACCTTC
TRBJ1-5 | - | - | TRBV10-1 | CASSDGVLGPQHF | TGCGCCAGCAGTGATGGTGTTCTAGGGCCCCAGCATTTT
TRBJ2-4 | - | - | TRBV27 | CASPKAKNIQYF | TGTGCCTCCCCTAAAGCCAAAAACATTCAGTACTTC
TRBJ1-5 | - | - | TRBV19 | CASSPRTADQPQHF | TGTGCCAGTAGTCCCCGCACAGCCGATCAGCCCCAGCATTTT
TRBJ1-5 | - | - | TRBV3-1/TRBV3-2 | CASSQDPGNQPQHF | TGTGCCAGCAGCCAAGATCCGGGGAATCAGCCCCAGCATTTT
TRBJ1-1 | - | TRBD1 | TRBV7-3 | CASSQGADTEAFF | TGTGCCAGCAGTCAGGGGGCGGACACTGAAGCTTTCTTT